Presented here are 21 T cell receptor beta chains from one specimen sequenced in a study of vaccination effects on CD4 cells after COVID-19. Assay used: immunoSEQ multiplex PCR; TCRdb lists only in-frame clones, some missing. Here the sample spans tens of thousands of clones, approximately 69% being singletons. Sequencing followed a ViraFEST assay step that expanded antigen-specific CD4+ T cells with viral peptide pools. Isolating CD4+ T cells followed less than 12 days of culture. Each participant was given two doses of one vaccine (BNT162b2 or mRNA-1273). Their recognized antigens are unknown. The specimen was CD4+ T cells from PBMCs cultured with SARS-CoV-2 spike peptides, collected after COVID-19 vaccination. These receptors originate from a human donor who received a COVID-19 vaccine.

In this sample, this clone turned up a few times. The chain employs TRBV2 and TRBJ1-5; 7 bases align to TRBD1. Germline V lookup: CDR1 SNHLY, CDR2 FYNNEI. The CDR3 has 15 amino acids. Losses at the gene ends were 3 bases for V and 2 bases for J; bases not matched to a gene: 4. The CDR3 is CASSDGTGGNQPQHF. In DNA, the CDR3 is TGTGCCAGCAGTGATGGTACAGGGGGCAATCAGCCCCAGCATTTT.

The rearrangement links TRBV6-5 to TRBJ2-7; tentative D call: TRBD2 (6 bases). CDR1 and CDR2 from the germline V gene are MNHEY and SVGAGI. Trimming removed 1 base at V and 1 base at J, with 8 bases between. The CDR3 covers 14 residues. The CDR3 DNA is TGTGCCAGCAGTTACTTGGGGGGTTCCTACGAGCAGTACTTC. Translating it yields CASSYLGGSYEQYF.

This sequence joins TRBV5-1 and TRBJ1-6; D unresolved. The CDR3 sequence is 12 residues long. CDR1 is SGHRS, CDR2 YFSETQ, per germline. The V gene lost 0 bases and the J gene lost 13 bases, with 8 bases spanning the gap. CDR3 bases: TGCGCCAGCAGCTTGGACGGGTTTCCCCTCCACTTT. Translated, it gives CASSLDGFPLHF.

The gene calls are TRBV6-4 and TRBJ1-5; 8 nucleotides line up with TRBD1. The germline V gene encodes CDR1 MRHNA and CDR2 SNTAGT. With V trimmed by 3 bases and J by 2 bases, 0 bases remained unmatched. CDR3 size: 14 residues. The CDR3 DNA sequence: TGTGCCAGCAGTGAGACAGGGGGCAATCAGCCCCAGCATTTT. Protein sequence: CASSETGGNQPQHF.

This clone was detected a few times. This chain connects TRBV5-8 to TRBJ1-1; D is ambiguous. V lost 1 base and J 6 bases, leaving 1 base between the germline ends. This CDR3 is built from 10 residues. The germline CDR1 and CDR2 sequences are SGHTS and YDEGEE. CDR3 nucleotide sequence: TGTGCCAGCAGCTTGTCTGAAGCTTTCTTT. It codes for CASSLSEAFF.

This clone was found a few times. J is TRBJ2-6 and V is TRBV10-1, with D unresolved. Germline loops: CDR1 WNHNN, CDR2 SYGVQD (reference sequence). CDR3 length: 14 amino acids. V gave up 4 bases and J gave up 0 bases, with 4 bases separating them. In DNA form, the CDR3 reads TGCGCCAGCAGTGTTCTCTCTGGGGCCAACGTCCTGACTTTC. This codes for CASSVLSGANVLTF.

The J gene is TRBJ2-3, the V gene TRBV19; D is ambiguous. CDR3 length equals 12 residues. Germline V gene lookup returns CDR1 LNHDA and CDR2 SQIVND (reference sequence). Trimming took 5 bases from V and 8 from J, leaving 11 bases between them. CDR3 protein: CASSFVGVTQYF. The CDR3 DNA is TGTGCCAGTAGTTTTGTGGGTGTTACGCAGTATTTT.

This rearrangement joins TRBV27 to TRBJ2-5, with D possibly being TRBD2 (7 bases). Trimming removed 11 bases from V and 4 bases from J, with 17 bases in between. Germline V CDR1 and CDR2: MNHEY, SMNVEV (reference sequence). The CDR3 is 13 residues long. CDR3 sequence (DNA): TGTGCCTGTCTGGGGGGAGGGGGAGAGACCCAGTACTTC. Its translation: CACLGGGGETQYF.

The chain combines TRBV5-4 with TRBJ2-1; weak D call: TRBD2 (6 bases). V was pared by 9 bases and J by 6 bases, with 19 bases between. CDR1 and CDR2 from the germline V gene are SGHNT and YYREEE (reference sequence). The CDR3 has 14 residues. The chain's CDR3 is CATTLQLAVNEQFF. The CDR3 region has the DNA TGTGCCACTACCCTCCAATTAGCGGTCAATGAGCAGTTCTTC.

J is TRBJ2-3 and V is TRBV25-1, with TRBD2 identical over 7 bases. V gave up 3 bases and J gave up 3 bases; unmatched junction bases: 3. Germline values: CDR1 MGHDK, CDR2 SYGVNS. The CDR3 sequence is 14 residues long. CDR3 sequence: CASSEGGRTDTQYF. CDR3 nucleotides: TGTGCCAGCAGTGAGGGGGGGAGAACAGATACGCAGTATTTT.

The chain joins TRBV6-5 to TRBJ1-1, with a weak D call TRBD1 (5 bases). Looked up from germline, CDR1 is MNHEY and CDR2 is SVGAGI. The CDR3 contains 14 residues. Trimming pared 6 bases from V and 5 bases from J, leaving 16 bases between. The CDR3 nucleotides are TGTGCCAGCAGGACCCAGGGTAGACGGACTGAAGCTTTCTTT. This gives the protein CASRTQGRRTEAFF.

The chain uses TRBV25-1 and TRBJ1-2, with 8 bases matching TRBD1. The CDR3 extends over 13 amino acids. J lost 6 bases, V lost 4 bases, and 4 bases had no gene match. Germline lookup yields CDR1 MGHDK and CDR2 SYGVNS. CDR3 amino acids: CASSARTGNGYTF. In DNA, the CDR3 is TGTGCCAGCAGTGCCCGGACAGGGAATGGCTACACCTTC.

The chain uses TRBV7-8 and TRBJ2-7, with D perhaps given as TRBD1 or TRBD2 (5 bases each). CDR3 length: 16 amino acids. Trimming left V 0 bases short and J 0 bases short, with 12 bases between. CDR1 is SGHVS and CDR2 is FQNEAQ in the germline V gene. The CDR3 sequence is CASSLAMAGSSYEQYF. CDR3 DNA: TGTGCCAGCAGCTTAGCGATGGCAGGGAGCTCCTACGAGCAGTACTTC.

This clone was seen only a few times. The chain employs TRBV5-1 and TRBJ1-1; possible D gene TRBD1, 6 bases. CDR1 and CDR2 (germline): SGHRS, YFSETQ. CDR3 size: 17 residues. Trimming stripped 2 bases from V and 1 base from J, with 18 bases between. The CDR3 protein is CASSFTGRHGANTEAFF. The CDR3 nucleotides read TGCGCCAGCAGCTTTACAGGGAGACACGGGGCGAACACTGAAGCTTTCTTT.

The chain uses TRBV28 and TRBJ2-7; TRBD1 agrees at 8 bases. V gave up 6 bases and J gave up 2 bases; unmatched junction bases: 15. CDR1 is MDHEN and CDR2 is SYDVKM in the germline V gene. This CDR3 spans 17 amino acids. CDR3 residues: CASRITLQTGATYEQYF. The DNA of the CDR3 is TGTGCCAGCAGGATCACCCTCCAGACAGGGGCCACCTACGAGCAGTACTTC.

The chain uses TRBV12-3 or TRBV12-4 and TRBJ2-5; 7 bases align to TRBD2. Germline trimming cut 2 bases from V and 3 bases from J; bases unmatched to any gene: 0. The CDR3 is 13 amino acids. The CDR3 DNA reads as TGTGCCAGCAGTTTAACTAGCGAAGAGACCCAGTACTTC. Protein product: CASSLTSEETQYF.

The chain combines TRBV6-1 with TRBJ1-3; 7 bases fit TRBD1. The CDR3 is made up of 15 amino acids. The V segment lost 0 bases and the J segment 5 bases; nucleotides outside the gene matches: 4. Germline V lookup: CDR1 MNHNS, CDR2 SASEGT. As DNA, the CDR3 is TGTGCCAGCAGTGAAGCAACAGGGGTTAGAAACACCATATATTTT. Residues: CASSEATGVRNTIYF.

DNA for the CDR3: TGTGCCAGTAGTATAGGCCAGGGGGCCTACTATGGCTACACCTTC. Translated, it gives CASSIGQGAYYGYTF. The J gene is TRBJ1-2, the V gene TRBV19; 8 nucleotides align to TRBD1. Germline V gene data show CDR1 as LNHDA and CDR2 as SQIVND (reference sequence). Trimming removed 1 base from V and 3 bases from J; junction bases left unmatched: 4. The CDR3 has 15 amino acids.

The chain joins TRBV7-2 to TRBJ2-3; unclear D gene. V lost 2 bases and J lost 6, with 6 bases in between. Germline V gene sequence: CDR1 SGHTA, CDR2 FQGNSA. The CDR3 covers 12 residues. The CDR3 here is CASSLYGDTQYF. The CDR3 nucleotides are TGTGCCAGCAGCTTATACGGGGATACGCAGTATTTT. Together with reference TRBV7-2 and TRBJ2-3, the CDR3 gives the full variable domain: GAGVSQSPSNKVTEKGKDVELRCDPISGHTALYWYRQSLGQGLEFLIYFQGNSAPDKSGLPSDRFSAERTGGSVSTLTIQRTQQEDSAVYLCASSLYGDTQYFGPGTRLTVL.

The J gene is TRBJ1-5, the V gene TRBV12-5; D might be TRBD1 (6 bases). V was clipped by 0 bases and J by 6 bases, with 15 bases between them. Germline CDR1 and CDR2: LGHNT and FRNRAP. This CDR3 region has 16 residues. Here the CDR3 DNA reads TGTGCTAGTGGTTTGGTACTAGCAGGGGATGGTCAGCCCCAGCATTTT. It translates to CASGLVLAGDGQPQHF.

The chain couples TRBV7-8 to TRBJ2-3; D is possibly TRBD1 (5 bases). Looked up from germline, CDR1 is SGHVS and CDR2 is FQNEAQ. The CDR3 sequence is 17 residues long. Trimming left V 5 bases short and J 0 bases short, with 18 bases between. CDR3 amino acids: CASSPPRALPSTDTQYF. CDR3 in DNA: TGTGCCAGCAGCCCGCCCAGGGCCCTCCCTAGCACAGATACGCAGTATTTT.